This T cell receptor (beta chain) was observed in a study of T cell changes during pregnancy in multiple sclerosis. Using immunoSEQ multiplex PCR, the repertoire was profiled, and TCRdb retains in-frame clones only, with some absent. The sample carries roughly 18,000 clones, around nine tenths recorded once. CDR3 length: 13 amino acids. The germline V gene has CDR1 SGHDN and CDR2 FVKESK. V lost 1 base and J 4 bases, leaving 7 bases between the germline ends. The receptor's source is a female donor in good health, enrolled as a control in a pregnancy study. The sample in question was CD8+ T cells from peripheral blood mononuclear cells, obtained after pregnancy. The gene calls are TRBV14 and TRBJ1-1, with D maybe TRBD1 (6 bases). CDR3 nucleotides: TGTGCCAGCAGCCAAGGCAGGGGCACTGAAGCTTTCTTT. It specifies CASSQGRGTEAFF.